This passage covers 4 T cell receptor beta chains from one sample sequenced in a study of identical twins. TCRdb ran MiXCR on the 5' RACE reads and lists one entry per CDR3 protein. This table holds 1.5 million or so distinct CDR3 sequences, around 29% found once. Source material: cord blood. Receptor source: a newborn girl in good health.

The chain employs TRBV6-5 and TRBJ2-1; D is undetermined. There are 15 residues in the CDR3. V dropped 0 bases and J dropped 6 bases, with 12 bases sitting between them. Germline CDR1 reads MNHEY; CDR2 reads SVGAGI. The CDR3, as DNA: TGTGCCAGCAGTTACTCGCCAAGGTGGGGCAATGAGCAGTTCTTC. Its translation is CASSYSPRWGNEQFF.

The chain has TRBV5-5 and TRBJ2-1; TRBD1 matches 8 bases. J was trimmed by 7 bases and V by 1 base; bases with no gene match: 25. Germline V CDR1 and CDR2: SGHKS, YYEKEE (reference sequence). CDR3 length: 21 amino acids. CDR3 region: CASSLRAGGALGRFPTNEQFF. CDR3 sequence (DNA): TGTGCCAGCAGCTTGAGGGCAGGGGGCGCATTGGGGCGGTTCCCTACTAATGAGCAGTTCTTC.

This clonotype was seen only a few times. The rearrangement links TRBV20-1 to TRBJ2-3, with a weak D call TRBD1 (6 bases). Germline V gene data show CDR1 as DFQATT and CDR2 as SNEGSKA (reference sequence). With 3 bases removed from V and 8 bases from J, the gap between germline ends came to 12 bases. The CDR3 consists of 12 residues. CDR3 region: CSASPDSLTQYF. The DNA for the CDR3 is TGCAGTGCTAGCCCGGACAGCCTTACGCAGTATTTT.

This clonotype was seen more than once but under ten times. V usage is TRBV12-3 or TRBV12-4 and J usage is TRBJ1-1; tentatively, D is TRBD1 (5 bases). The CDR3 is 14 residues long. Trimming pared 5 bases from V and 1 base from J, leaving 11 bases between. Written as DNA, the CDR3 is TGTGCCAGCAGTACTAAAAGGGGGAACACTGAAGCTTTCTTT. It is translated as CASSTKRGNTEAFF.